The rows below give T cell receptor beta chains drawn from one sample of a study of control samples from healthy donors and cancer patients. The protocol was immunoSEQ multiplex PCR, while the TCRdb copy is restricted to in-frame clones and leaves out a portion. Of 150,000 or so clones detected, over 80% appear once; the ten largest clones hold over 2%. The sequencing sample was made of blood. These receptors were obtained from a woman aged 45-59 years in good health. The CDR3 runs from the conserved cysteine through the conserved F or W. Size is stated for part of the rows, as once, few or many counts, or as a class when the clone is expanded.

abundance	v_gene	j_gene	CDR3aa
-	TRBV29-1	TRBJ1-2	CSVDRTGYDYGYTF
-	TRBV11-1	TRBJ2-7	CASSLGAASSYEQYF
once	TRBV6-5	TRBJ1-3	CASKAHSGNTIYF
-	TRBV9	TRBJ1-2	CASSWDDYGYTF
-	TRBV14	TRBJ2-1	CASSPGPQGEQFF
-	TRBV6-1	TRBJ2-7	CASSGEQGARPYEQYF
-	TRBV19	TRBJ1-2	CASRAGSNYGYTF
-	TRBV5-6	TRBJ2-7	CASSFSGEQYF
-	TRBV28	TRBJ2-7	CASSPTDRYEQYF
-	TRBV6-2/TRBV6-3	TRBJ1-1	CASRPPGLVNTEAFF
once	TRBV28	TRBJ1-1	CASSWPSWGHRAEAFF
-	TRBV30	TRBJ1-1	CAWMTGWNTEAFF
-	TRBV12-3/TRBV12-4	TRBJ1-2	CASTRGGYYTF
once	TRBV2	TRBJ2-5	CASSSTRSGETQYF
-	TRBV4-2	TRBJ1-5	CASSHRTGQSPQHF
-	TRBV2	TRBJ1-2	CASSGRGDYGYTF
-	TRBV30	TRBJ1-1	CAWRTDRHTEAFF
-	TRBV14	TRBJ1-2	CASSQDLGPDYGYTF
-	TRBV6-5	TRBJ2-5	CASRGTGRIETQYF
once	TRBV5-1	TRBJ1-3	CASSVQGSGNTIYF
-	TRBV19	TRBJ1-1	CASSKSDRWGTEAFF
-	TRBV27	TRBJ1-1	CASRSYTEAFF
-	TRBV14	TRBJ2-3	CASSHGQGARLYADTQYF
-	TRBV12-3/TRBV12-4	TRBJ1-5	CASSFSSNQPQHF
once	TRBV6-5	TRBJ1-2	CASRESGRGNYGYTF
-	TRBV5-1	TRBJ2-6	CASTLQGSGANVLTF
-	TRBV5-4	TRBJ2-3	CASSSGGGASSDTQYF
-	TRBV3-1/TRBV3-2	TRBJ2-5	CASSPEAETQYF
-	TRBV30	TRBJ1-2	CAWSVLNYGYTF
-	TRBV2	TRBJ2-5	CASSALIGYQETQYF
-	TRBV14	TRBJ2-1	CASSQVGWGAREQFF
-	TRBV5-1	TRBJ1-4	CASSYGQGSEKLFF
-	TRBV28	TRBJ1-1	CASTTGTQEAFF
-	TRBV2	TRBJ1-1	CASSVLGGNTEAFF
-	TRBV21-1	TRBJ2-1	CASSKEGIKGSSYNEQFF
-	TRBV7-9	TRBJ2-7	CASSFSYEQYF
-	TRBV28	TRBJ2-3	CASSSPTGLTDTQYF
-	TRBV4-2	TRBJ2-3	CASSQDWGGGDTQYF
-	TRBV10-2	TRBJ1-3	CASREQLAGNTIYF